This is a list of T cell receptor beta chains from one sample in a study of cytomegalovirus exposure and HLA in healthy donors. Produced via immunoSEQ multiplex PCR; TCRdb's table is partial and in-frame only. The table includes 90,000 to 140,000 clones, about 69% detected once. What was sequenced was PBMCs. These receptors all come from a man aged 40-49 years in good health and CMV-seronegative. Both conserved end residues are part of each CDR3. Each record gives: D gene, clone size, V gene, J gene, CDR3 length, CDR3 DNA, CDR3 protein. A D gene is named only where the DNA matches it firmly. Rows give clone size only sometimes, using once, few, many, or a class for an expanded clone.

TRBD1	once	TRBV7-2	TRBJ1-4	18	TGTGCCAGCAGCCTCCAAGGGACAGGGTTCGCTAGTTTTGAAAAACTGTTTTTT	CASSLQGTGFASFEKLFF
-	-	TRBV19	TRBJ1-3	15	TGTGCCAGTAGTATGGACACCCGCTCTGGAAACACCATATATTTT	CASSMDTRSGNTIYF
-	-	TRBV10-3	TRBJ2-7	13	TGTGCCATCAGAGGACAGAGCTCCTACGAGCAGTACTTC	CAIRGQSSYEQYF
-	-	TRBV4-3	TRBJ2-3	16	TGCGCCAGCAGCCTGGCCCCACGACTTTTTACAGATACGCAGTATTTT	CASSLAPRLFTDTQYF
-	-	TRBV28	TRBJ2-7	14	TGTGCCAGCAGCCGGGACATGGATGGCTACGAGCAGTACTTC	CASSRDMDGYEQYF
TRBD1	-	TRBV28	TRBJ1-2	14	TGTGCCAGCAGTCCGGACAGGGTGGTTTATGGCTACACCTTC	CASSPDRVVYGYTF
TRBD2	-	TRBV5-1	TRBJ2-3	17	TGCGCCAGCAGCTCCCCGAAGCGGGGGGCCCTCATAGATACGCAGTATTTT	CASSSPKRGALIDTQYF
TRBD1	-	TRBV15	TRBJ1-5	16	TGTGCCACCAGCGAAACGAGGGGGCGAAGCAATCAGCCCCAGCATTTT	CATSETRGRSNQPQHF
TRBD2	-	TRBV7-2	TRBJ2-3	16	TGTGCCAGCAGCGCCCGGTATAGCGGGAGAGCTGATACGCAGTATTTT	CASSARYSGRADTQYF
TRBD1	-	TRBV4-2	TRBJ2-7	15	TGTGCCAGCAGCCAAGAGTCACAGGGGATTAACGAGCAGTACTTC	CASSQESQGINEQYF
-	-	TRBV11-3	TRBJ1-1	15	TGTGCCAGCAGACCTAGGGGGAATTGGCACACTGAAGCTTTCTTT	CASRPRGNWHTEAFF
-	few	TRBV27	TRBJ2-1	12	TGTGCCAGCAGTGACCGGCGCGGTGAGCAGTTCTTC	CASSDRRGEQFF
TRBD1	-	TRBV7-9	TRBJ1-1	14	TGTGCCAGCAGCCCCCAGGGGGGCGGCACTGAAGCTTTCTTT	CASSPQGGGTEAFF
-	few	TRBV29-1	TRBJ1-2	13	TGCAGCGCGAATGAAGAATCGAGGAGTGGCTACACCTTC	CSANEESRSGYTF
-	-	TRBV12-1	TRBJ2-7	13	TGTGCCAGCGCTCCGGGACAATCCTACGAGCAGTACTTC	CASAPGQSYEQYF
-	few	TRBV6-1	TRBJ1-5	14	TGTGCCAGCACCCCCGGCGGGTATGGCCAGCCCCAGCATTTT	CASTPGGYGQPQHF
TRBD1	few	TRBV6-1	TRBJ2-7	14	TGTGCCAGCAGCGTGGGACAGGAGGCCTACGAGCAGTACTTC	CASSVGQEAYEQYF
-	-	TRBV11-3	TRBJ1-1	15	TGTGCCAGCAGCGGCCGACATGCTCTTTTCACTGAAGCTTTCTTT	CASSGRHALFTEAFF
-	-	TRBV7-9	TRBJ2-2	16	TGTGCCAGCAGCTCCTGGACAGCCCCTGTCACCGGGGAGCTGTTTTTT	CASSSWTAPVTGELFF
-	few	TRBV15	TRBJ2-1	16	TGTGCCACCAGCAGAGACCGTCGTGGACAGACGAATGAGCAGTTCTTC	CATSRDRRGQTNEQFF
-	few	TRBV5-4	TRBJ2-3	16	TGTGCCAGCAGCTCAGGCCTAGCCTACTCGACAGATACGCAGTATTTT	CASSSGLAYSTDTQYF
-	-	TRBV6-5	TRBJ1-6	15	TGTGCCAGCAGAACAGGGAGCTCCTATAATTCACCCCTCCACTTT	CASRTGSSYNSPLHF
-	-	TRBV15	TRBJ1-1	16	TGTGCCACCAGCAGAGATAGGAGGGTGTCGAACACTGAAGCTTTCTTT	CATSRDRRVSNTEAFF
-	-	TRBV11-2	TRBJ1-3	15	TGTGCCAGCAGCCCTGTCGGGATCCTTGGAAACACCATATATTTT	CASSPVGILGNTIYF
TRBD2	-	TRBV5-1	TRBJ2-5	14	TGCGCCAGCAGCTTAGGGACTAGCGCAGAGACCCAGTACTTC	CASSLGTSAETQYF
-	-	TRBV28	TRBJ2-7	11	TGTGCCAGCAGTTTTAGGGGAGAGCAGTACTTC	CASSFRGEQYF
TRBD1	-	TRBV6-6	TRBJ2-7	15	TGTGCCAGCAGCCCGGAGGACAGGTTCGACTACGAGCAGTACTTC	CASSPEDRFDYEQYF
TRBD1	-	TRBV15	TRBJ1-4	14	TGTGCCACCAGCAAGGACAGGGTGTTTGAAAAACTGTTTTTT	CATSKDRVFEKLFF
TRBD2	-	TRBV7-2	TRBJ2-3	17	TGTGCCAGCAGCTTCCCCTGGGGGGGATTAACGGGAGATACGCAGTATTTT	CASSFPWGGLTGDTQYF
-	few	TRBV10-3	TRBJ1-2	14	TGTGCCACCAACGGGGGACCGGAAAACTATGGCTACACCTTC	CATNGGPENYGYTF